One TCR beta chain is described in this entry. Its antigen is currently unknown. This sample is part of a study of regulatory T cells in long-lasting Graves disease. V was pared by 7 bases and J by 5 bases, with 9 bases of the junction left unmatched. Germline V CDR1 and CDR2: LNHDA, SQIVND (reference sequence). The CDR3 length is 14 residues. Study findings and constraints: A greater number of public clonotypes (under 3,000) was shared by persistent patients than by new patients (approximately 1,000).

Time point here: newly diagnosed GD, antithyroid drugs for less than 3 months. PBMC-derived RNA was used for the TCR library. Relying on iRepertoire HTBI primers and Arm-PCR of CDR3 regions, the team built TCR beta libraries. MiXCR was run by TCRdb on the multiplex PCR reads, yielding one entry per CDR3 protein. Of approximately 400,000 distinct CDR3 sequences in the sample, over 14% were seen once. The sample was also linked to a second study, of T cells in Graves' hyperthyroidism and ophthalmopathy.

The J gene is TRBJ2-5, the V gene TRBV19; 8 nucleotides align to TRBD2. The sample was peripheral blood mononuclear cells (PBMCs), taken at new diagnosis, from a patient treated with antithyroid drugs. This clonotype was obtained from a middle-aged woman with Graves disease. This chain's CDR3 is CASTPTSVRETQYF. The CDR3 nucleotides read TGTGCCAGTACCCCGACTAGCGTGAGGGAGACCCAGTACTTC.